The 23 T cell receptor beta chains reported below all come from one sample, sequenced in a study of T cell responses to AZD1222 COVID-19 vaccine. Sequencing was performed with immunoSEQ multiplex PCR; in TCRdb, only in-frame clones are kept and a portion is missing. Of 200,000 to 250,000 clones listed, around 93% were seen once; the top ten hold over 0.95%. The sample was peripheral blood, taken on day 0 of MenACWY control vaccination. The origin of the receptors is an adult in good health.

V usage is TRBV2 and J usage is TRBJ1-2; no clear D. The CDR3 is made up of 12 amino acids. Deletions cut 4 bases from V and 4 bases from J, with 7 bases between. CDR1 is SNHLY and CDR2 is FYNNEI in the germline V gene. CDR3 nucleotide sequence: TGTGCCAGCAGTGTCGGTTCCTATGGCTACACCTTC. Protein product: CASSVGSYGYTF.

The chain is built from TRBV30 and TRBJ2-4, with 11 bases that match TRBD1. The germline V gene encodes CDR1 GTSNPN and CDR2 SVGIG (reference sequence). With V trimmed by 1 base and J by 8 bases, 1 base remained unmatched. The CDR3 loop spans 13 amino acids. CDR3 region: CAWSGGQGDIQYF. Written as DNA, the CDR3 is TGTGCCTGGAGTGGGGGACAGGGGGACATTCAGTACTTC. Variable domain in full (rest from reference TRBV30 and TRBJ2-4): SQTIHQWPATLVQPVGSPLSLECTVEGTSNPNLYWYRQAAGRGLQLLFYSVGIGQISSEVPQNLSASRPQDRQFILSSKKLLLSDSGFYLCAWSGGQGDIQYFGAGTRLSVL.

This CDR3 is CASSLRTGSGNTIYF. In DNA, the CDR3 is TGTGCCAGCAGCCTCCGGACAGGCTCTGGAAACACCATATATTTT. The rearrangement uses TRBV7-9 and TRBJ1-3, with 7 bases fitting TRBD1. From germline, CDR1 is SEHNR and CDR2 FQNEAQ (reference sequence). This CDR3 comprises 15 residues. The V segment lost 5 bases and the J segment 0 bases; nucleotides outside the gene matches: 4. The whole variable domain, filled in from reference TRBV7-9 and TRBJ1-3, reads DTGVSQNPRHKITKRGQNVTFRCDPISEHNRLYWYRQTLGQGPEFLTYFQNEAQLEKSRLLSDRFSAERPKGSFSTLEIQRTEQGDSAMYLCASSLRTGSGNTIYFGEGSWLTVV.

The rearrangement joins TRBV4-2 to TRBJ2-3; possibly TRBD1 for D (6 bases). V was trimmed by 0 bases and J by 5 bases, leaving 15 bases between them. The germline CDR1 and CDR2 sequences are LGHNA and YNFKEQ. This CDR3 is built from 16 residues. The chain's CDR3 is CASSQDLVSRGDTQYF. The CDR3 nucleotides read TGTGCCAGCAGCCAAGATCTGGTCTCCAGGGGAGATACGCAGTATTTT.

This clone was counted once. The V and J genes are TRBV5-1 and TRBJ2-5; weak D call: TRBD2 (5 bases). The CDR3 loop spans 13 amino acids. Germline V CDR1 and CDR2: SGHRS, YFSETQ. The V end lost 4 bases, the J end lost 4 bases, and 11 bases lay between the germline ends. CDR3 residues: CASSHGGPETQYF. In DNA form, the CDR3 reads TGCGCCAGCAGCCACGGAGGACCAGAGACCCAGTACTTC.

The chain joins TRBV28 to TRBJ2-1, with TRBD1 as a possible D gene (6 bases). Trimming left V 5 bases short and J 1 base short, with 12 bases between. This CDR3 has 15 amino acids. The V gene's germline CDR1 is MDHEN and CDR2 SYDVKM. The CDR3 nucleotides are TGTGCCAGCAGTGTCGGACAGTGGTCCTACAATGAGCAGTTCTTC. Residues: CASSVGQWSYNEQFF.

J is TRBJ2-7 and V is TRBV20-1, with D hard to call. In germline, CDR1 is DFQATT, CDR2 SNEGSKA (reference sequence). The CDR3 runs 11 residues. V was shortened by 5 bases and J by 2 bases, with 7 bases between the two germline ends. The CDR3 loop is CSAPDAYEQYF. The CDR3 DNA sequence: TGCAGTGCTCCCGACGCCTACGAGCAGTACTTC.

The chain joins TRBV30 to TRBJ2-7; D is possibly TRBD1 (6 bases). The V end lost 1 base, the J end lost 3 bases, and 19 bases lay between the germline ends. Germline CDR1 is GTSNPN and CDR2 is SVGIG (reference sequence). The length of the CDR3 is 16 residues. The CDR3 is CAWSAPPGRGFYEQYF. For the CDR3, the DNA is TGTGCCTGGAGTGCCCCCCCCGGCAGGGGCTTCTACGAGCAGTACTTC.

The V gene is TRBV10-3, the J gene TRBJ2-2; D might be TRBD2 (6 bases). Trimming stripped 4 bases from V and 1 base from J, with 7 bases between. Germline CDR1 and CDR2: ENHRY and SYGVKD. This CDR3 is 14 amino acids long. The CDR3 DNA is TGTGCCATCAGTGTGGGGGGGAACACCGGGGAGCTGTTTTTT. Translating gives CAISVGGNTGELFF.

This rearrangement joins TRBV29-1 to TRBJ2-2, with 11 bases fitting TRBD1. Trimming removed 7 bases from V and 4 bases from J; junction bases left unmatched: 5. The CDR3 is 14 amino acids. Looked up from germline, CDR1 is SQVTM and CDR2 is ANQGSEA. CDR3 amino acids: CSASDRGLTGELFF. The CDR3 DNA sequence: TGCAGCGCCTCGGACAGGGGGCTCACCGGGGAGCTGTTTTTT.

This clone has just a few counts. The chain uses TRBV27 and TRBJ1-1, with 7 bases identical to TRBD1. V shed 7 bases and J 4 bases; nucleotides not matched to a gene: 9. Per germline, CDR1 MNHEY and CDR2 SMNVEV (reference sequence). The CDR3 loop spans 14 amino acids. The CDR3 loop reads CASTQTGWGTEAFF. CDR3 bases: TGTGCCAGCACCCAGACAGGGTGGGGCACTGAAGCTTTCTTT.

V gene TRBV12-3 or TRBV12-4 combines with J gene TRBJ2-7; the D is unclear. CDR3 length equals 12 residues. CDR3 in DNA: TGTGCTTCACAGTTACCTCCCTACGAGCAGTACTTC. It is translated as CASQLPPYEQYF.

The CDR3 DNA reads TGTGCCAGCAGTGCCACGACTAGCGGGGTCTCCTACGAGCAGTACTTC. Translated, it gives CASSATTSGVSYEQYF. V usage is TRBV6-1 and J usage is TRBJ2-7; 11 bases are shared with TRBD2. The V gene's germline CDR1 is MNHNS and CDR2 SASEGT. V shed 4 bases and J 0 bases; nucleotides not matched to a gene: 5. This CDR3 is built from 16 residues.

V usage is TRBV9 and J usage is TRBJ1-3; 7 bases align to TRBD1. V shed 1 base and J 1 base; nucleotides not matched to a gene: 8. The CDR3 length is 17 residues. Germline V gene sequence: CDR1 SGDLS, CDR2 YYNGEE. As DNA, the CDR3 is TGTGCCAGCAGCGTAAGAGACAGGGAAGGATCTGGAAACACCATATATTTT. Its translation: CASSVRDREGSGNTIYF.

The CDR3 nucleotides read TGTGCCAGCACAGAAGGTGGGTTGAACACTGAAGCTTTCTTT. It yields the protein CASTEGGLNTEAFF. The gene calls are TRBV2 and TRBJ1-1; D unclear. The CDR3 totals 14 residues. V was cut by 7 bases and J by 0 bases, with 12 bases left in between. Germline assignment: CDR1 SNHLY and CDR2 FYNNEI.

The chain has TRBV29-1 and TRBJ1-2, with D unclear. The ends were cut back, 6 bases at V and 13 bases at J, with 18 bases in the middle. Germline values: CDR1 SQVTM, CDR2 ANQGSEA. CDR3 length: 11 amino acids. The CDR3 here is CSVKREQSLTF. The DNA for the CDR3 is TGCAGCGTCAAAAGGGAACAGTCTCTCACCTTC.

The CDR3 loop is CASTMQGTGYGYTF. CDR3 nucleotide sequence: TGTGCCAGTACGATGCAGGGGACAGGCTATGGCTACACCTTC. The chain links TRBV19 to TRBJ1-2; 8 bases are shared with TRBD1. Germline V gene sequence: CDR1 LNHDA, CDR2 SQIVND (reference sequence). The CDR3 spans 14 residues. J was trimmed by 4 bases and V by 7 bases; bases with no gene match: 8.

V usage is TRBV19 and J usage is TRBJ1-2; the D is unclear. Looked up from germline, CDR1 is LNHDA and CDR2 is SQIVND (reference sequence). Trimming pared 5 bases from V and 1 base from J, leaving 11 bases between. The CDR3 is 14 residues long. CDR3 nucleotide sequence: TGTGCCAGTAGTGTGGCAGCACTTAACTATGGCTACACCTTC. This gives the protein CASSVAALNYGYTF.

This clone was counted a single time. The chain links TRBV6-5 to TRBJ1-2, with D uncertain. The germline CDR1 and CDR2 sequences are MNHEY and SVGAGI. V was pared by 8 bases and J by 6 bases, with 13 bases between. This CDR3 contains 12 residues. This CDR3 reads CASYPSLNGYTF. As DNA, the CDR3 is TGTGCCAGCTACCCCTCCCTAAATGGCTACACCTTC.

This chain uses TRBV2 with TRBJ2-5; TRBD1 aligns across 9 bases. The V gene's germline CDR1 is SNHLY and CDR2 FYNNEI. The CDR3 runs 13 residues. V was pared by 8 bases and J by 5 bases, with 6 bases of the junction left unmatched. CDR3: CASGGQGRETQYF. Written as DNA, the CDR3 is TGTGCCAGCGGGGGACAGGGAAGGGAGACCCAGTACTTC.

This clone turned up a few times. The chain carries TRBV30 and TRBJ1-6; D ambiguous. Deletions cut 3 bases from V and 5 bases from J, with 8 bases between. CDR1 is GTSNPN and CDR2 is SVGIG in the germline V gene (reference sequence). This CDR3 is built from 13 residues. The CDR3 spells CAWRLMDNSPLHF. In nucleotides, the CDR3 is TGTGCCTGGAGGCTAATGGATAATTCACCCCTCCACTTT.

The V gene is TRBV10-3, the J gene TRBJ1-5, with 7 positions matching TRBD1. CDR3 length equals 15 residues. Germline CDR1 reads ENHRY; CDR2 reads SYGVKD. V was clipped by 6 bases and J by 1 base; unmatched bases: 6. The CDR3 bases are TGTGCCATCAGCCAGACAGGGTCGAGCAATCAGCCCCAGCATTTT. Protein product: CAISQTGSSNQPQHF.

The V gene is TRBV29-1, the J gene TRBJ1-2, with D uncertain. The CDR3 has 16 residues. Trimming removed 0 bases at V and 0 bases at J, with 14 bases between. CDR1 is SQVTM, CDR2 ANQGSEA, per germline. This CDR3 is CSVEDRSTAANYGYTF. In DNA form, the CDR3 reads TGCAGCGTTGAAGATAGGTCAACAGCAGCTAACTATGGCTACACCTTC.